This T cell receptor (beta chain) emerged from a study of Graves' ophthalmopathy and Graves' hyperthyroidism. About this clonotype: No antigen is known for it.

Points from the study as a whole: Built on 13 signatures, a model told ophthalmopathy apart from stable hyperthyroidism with approximately 85% sensitivity and around 80% specificity.

The diagnosis was founded upon clinical symptoms, serum thyroxine, TRAb, thyroid ultrasound and orbital computed tomography. Roughly 10 ml of fresh blood yielded the PBMCs by density gradient. Investigators amplified TCR beta CDR3 regions from RNA transcripts. An initial RT-PCR round employing HTBI primers preceded a second-round multiplex PCR. TCRdb passed the multiplex PCR reads through MiXCR, listing each CDR3 protein once. The repertoire has 350,000 to 400,000 distinct CDR3 sequences, about 16% of them found once; the top ten carry 1.5% to 2%. The sequence was collected from a woman aged 18-30 years with Graves' ophthalmopathy. What was sequenced was peripheral blood.

CDR3 in amino acids: CASSPPGPGWPQHF. The DNA of the CDR3 is TGTGCCAGCAGCCCCCCTGGCCCCGGGTGGCCCCAGCATTTT. The chain has TRBV28 and TRBJ1-5; no reliable D call. V gave up 6 bases and J gave up 9 bases, with 18 bases separating them. Germline V gene sequence: CDR1 MDHEN, CDR2 SYDVKM. CDR3 length equals 14 residues. The full variable domain, in which reference TRBV28 and TRBJ1-5 provide the parts outside the CDR3, is DVKVTQSSRYLVKRTGEKVFLECVQDMDHENMFWYRQDPGLGLRLIYFSYDVKMKEKGDIPEGYSVSREKKERFSLILESASTNQTSMYLCASSPPGPGWPQHFGDGTRLSIL.